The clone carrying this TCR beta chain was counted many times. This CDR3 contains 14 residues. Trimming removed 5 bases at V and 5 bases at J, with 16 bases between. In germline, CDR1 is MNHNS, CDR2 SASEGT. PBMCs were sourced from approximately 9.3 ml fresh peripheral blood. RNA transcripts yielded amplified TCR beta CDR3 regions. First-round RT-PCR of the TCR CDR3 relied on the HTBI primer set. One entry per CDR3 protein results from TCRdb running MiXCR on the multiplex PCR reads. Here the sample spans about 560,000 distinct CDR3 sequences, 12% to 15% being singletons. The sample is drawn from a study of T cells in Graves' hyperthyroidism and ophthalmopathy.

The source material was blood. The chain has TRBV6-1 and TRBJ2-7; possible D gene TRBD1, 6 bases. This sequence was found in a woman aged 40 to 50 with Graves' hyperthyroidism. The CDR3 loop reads CASSRQEVCDEQYF. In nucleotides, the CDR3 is TGTGCCAGCAGTCGACAGGAGGTCTGTGACGAGCAGTACTTC.